This T cell receptor (beta chain) was sequenced for a study of T cell responses to AZD1222 COVID-19 vaccine. Turning to the study itself: Doses given second, at about 4 or about 12 weeks, were pooled.

Overall study results and limits: Every sample of the repertoires postdated the peak T cell response.

Sequencing was performed with immunoSEQ multiplex PCR; in TCRdb, only in-frame clones are kept and a portion is missing. Of about 140,000 clones in the sample, under 95% were seen once. Worth noting for this clone: Antigen specificity is unknown.

Here the sequenced sample was peripheral blood, taken on day 0 of AZD1222 vaccination. This TCR was sampled from an adult in good health.

CDR3 sequence: CASKWGSIRTSRPSNTGELFF. Here the CDR3 DNA reads TGTGCCAGCAAATGGGGGAGTATCCGGACTAGCCGACCTTCGAACACCGGGGAGCTGTTTTTT. The chain employs TRBV7-8 and TRBJ2-2; 8 bases match TRBD2. The CDR3 extends over 21 amino acids. Unmatched junction bases numbered 22, after V lost 7 bases and J lost 0 bases. The V gene's germline CDR1 is SGHVS and CDR2 FQNEAQ.